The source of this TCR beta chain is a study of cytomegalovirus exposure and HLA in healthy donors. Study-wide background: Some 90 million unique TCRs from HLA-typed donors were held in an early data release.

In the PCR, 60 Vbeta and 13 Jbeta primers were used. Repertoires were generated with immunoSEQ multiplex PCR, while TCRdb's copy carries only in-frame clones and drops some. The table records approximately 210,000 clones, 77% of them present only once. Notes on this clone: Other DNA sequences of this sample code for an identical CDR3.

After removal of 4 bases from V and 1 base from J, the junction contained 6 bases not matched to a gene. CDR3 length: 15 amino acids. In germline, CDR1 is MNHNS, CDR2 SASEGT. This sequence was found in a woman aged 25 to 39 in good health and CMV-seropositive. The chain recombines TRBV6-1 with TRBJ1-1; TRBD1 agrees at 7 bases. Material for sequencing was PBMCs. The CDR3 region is CASSVRGLGNTEAFF. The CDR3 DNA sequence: TGTGCCAGCAGTGTCAGGGGGTTAGGGAACACTGAAGCTTTCTTT.